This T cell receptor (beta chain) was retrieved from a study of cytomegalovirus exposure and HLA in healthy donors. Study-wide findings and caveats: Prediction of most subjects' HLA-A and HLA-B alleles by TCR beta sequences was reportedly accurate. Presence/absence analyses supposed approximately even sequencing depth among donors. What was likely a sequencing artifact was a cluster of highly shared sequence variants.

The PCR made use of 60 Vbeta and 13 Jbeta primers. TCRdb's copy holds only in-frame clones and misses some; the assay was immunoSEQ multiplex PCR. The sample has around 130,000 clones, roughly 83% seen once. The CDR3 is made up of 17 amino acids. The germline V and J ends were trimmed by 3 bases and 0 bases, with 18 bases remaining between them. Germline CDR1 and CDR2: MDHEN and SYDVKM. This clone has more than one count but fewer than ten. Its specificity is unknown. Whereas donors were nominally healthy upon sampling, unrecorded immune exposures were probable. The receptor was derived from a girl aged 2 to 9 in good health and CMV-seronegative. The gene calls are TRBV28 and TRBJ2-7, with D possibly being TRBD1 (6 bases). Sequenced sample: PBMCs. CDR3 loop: CASSLLPGAKSSYEQYF. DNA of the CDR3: TGTGCCAGCAGTTTGCTGCCAGGGGCTAAGAGCTCCTACGAGCAGTACTTC. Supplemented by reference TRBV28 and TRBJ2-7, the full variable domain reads DVKVTQSSRYLVKRTGEKVFLECVQDMDHENMFWYRQDPGLGLRLIYFSYDVKMKEKGDIPEGYSVSREKKERFSLILESASTNQTSMYLCASSLLPGAKSSYEQYFGPGTRLTVT.